The TCR beta chain under discussion was sequenced for a study of ipilimumab plus nivolumab after autologous stem cell transplantation. Germline values: CDR1 SNHLY, CDR2 FYNNEI. V gave up 2 bases and J gave up 5 bases, with 12 bases separating them. CDR3 length equals 14 residues. Some clones are missing from TCRdb's copy, which holds only in-frame ones; the method was immunoSEQ multiplex PCR. The table lists approximately 12,000 clones, about 70% of them singletons. The chain carries TRBV2 and TRBJ1-1; a weak D match, TRBD1 (5 bases). The receptor comes from a male donor with diffuse large B-cell lymphoma. Sample: PBMCs, taken in a trial of ipilimumab plus nivolumab as post-transplant consolidation. The CDR3 reads CASSEMAGWTEAFF. The CDR3 DNA reads TGTGCCAGCAGTGAAATGGCAGGGTGGACTGAAGCTTTCTTT.